The subject of this entry is one TCR beta chain. The antigen is not known. With 8 bases clipped from V and 7 bases from J, the junction kept 5 bases outside the gene matches. The CDR3 has 12 residues. Germline V gene lookup returns CDR1 SGHTA and CDR2 FQGTGA. PCR amplification relied on 60 Vbeta primers (plus 13 Jbeta primers). Sequencing used immunoSEQ multiplex PCR; TCRdb keeps in-frame clones, though not all of them. This table holds some 200,000 clones, approximately 79% found once. This sample is drawn from a study of cytomegalovirus exposure and HLA in healthy donors. Study-level findings and limits: CMV antigen specificity was confirmed in vitro for three CMV-associated chains. A later analysis found that most CMV-associated TCR beta chains appeared HLA-restricted.

This TCR was recovered from a man aged 40-50 years in good health and CMV-seropositive. The sample was PBMCs. The chain links TRBV7-3 to TRBJ2-7, with 10 bases lining up with TRBD1. The CDR3 is CASGTGAREQYF. Written as DNA, the CDR3 is TGTGCCAGCGGGACAGGGGCCCGTGAGCAGTACTTC.